This entry lists 5 T cell receptor beta chains sequenced from one sample in a study of cytomegalovirus exposure and HLA in healthy donors. The PCR ran on 60 Vbeta and 13 Jbeta primers. Data came from immunoSEQ multiplex PCR; TCRdb stores just in-frame clones and leaves some out. The sample has 160,000 or so clones; over 70% are singletons. The sequenced material came from PBMCs. These receptors all come from a woman between 40 and 50 years old in good health and CMV-seropositive.

The chain couples TRBV7-3 to TRBJ1-2; 7 bases are shared with TRBD1. After removal of 5 bases from V and 8 bases from J, the junction contained 8 bases not matched to a gene. Germline V gives CDR1 SGHTA, CDR2 FQGTGA. There are 13 residues in the CDR3. DNA for the CDR3: TGTGCCAGCAGCCGAGGGGGCCAGAAAGGCTACACCTTC. Translation: CASSRGGQKGYTF.

This chain joins TRBV19 and TRBJ2-5; D remains ambiguous. The CDR3 has 14 amino acids. The V gene's germline CDR1 is LNHDA and CDR2 SQIVND (reference sequence). V gave up 5 bases and J gave up 1 base, with 11 bases separating them. CDR3 bases: TGTGCCAGTAGTGCCCGTAGTTTCCAAGAGACCCAGTACTTC. Its translation: CASSARSFQETQYF.

The chain carries TRBV6-1 and TRBJ1-6; no clear D. CDR3 length: 13 residues. Trimming removed 3 bases at V and 6 bases at J, with 6 bases between. CDR1 and CDR2 from the germline V gene are MNHNS and SASEGT. The CDR3 sequence: CASSDGLNSPLHF. CDR3 in DNA: TGTGCCAGCAGTGATGGGCTTAATTCACCCCTCCACTTT.

V is TRBV5-1 and J is TRBJ1-2, with D maybe TRBD1 (5 bases). Germline V gene data show CDR1 as SGHRS and CDR2 as YFSETQ. Trimming removed 2 bases at V and 6 bases at J, with 11 bases between. The CDR3 sequence is 13 residues long. This CDR3 reads CASSFQGQDGYTF. The CDR3 region has the DNA TGCGCCAGCAGCTTTCAGGGTCAAGATGGCTACACCTTC.

The rearrangement uses TRBV6-1 and TRBJ1-6; D possibly corresponds to TRBD1 (5 bases). Trimming cost V 4 bases and J 10 bases, with 8 bases left between them. There are 12 residues in the CDR3. Germline V gene lookup returns CDR1 MNHNS and CDR2 SASEGT. In nucleotides, the CDR3 is TGTGCCAGCAGTGGTCAGGGCTCACCCCTCCACTTT. Encoded protein: CASSGQGSPLHF.